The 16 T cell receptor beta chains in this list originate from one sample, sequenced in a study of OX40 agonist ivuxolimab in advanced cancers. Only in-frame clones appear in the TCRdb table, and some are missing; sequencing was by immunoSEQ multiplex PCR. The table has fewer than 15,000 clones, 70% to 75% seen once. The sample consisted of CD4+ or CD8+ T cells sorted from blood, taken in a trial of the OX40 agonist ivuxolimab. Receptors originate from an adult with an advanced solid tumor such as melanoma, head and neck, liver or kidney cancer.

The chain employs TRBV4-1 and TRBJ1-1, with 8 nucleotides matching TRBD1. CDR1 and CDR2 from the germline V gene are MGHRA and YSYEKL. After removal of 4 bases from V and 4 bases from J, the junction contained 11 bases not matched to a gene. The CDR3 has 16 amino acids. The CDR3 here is CASSPSRGPGSTEAFF. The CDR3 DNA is TGCGCCAGCAGCCCCAGCAGGGGGCCGGGGAGCACTGAAGCTTTCTTT.

This CDR3 is CASSQGNQPQHF. In nucleotides, the CDR3 is TGCGCCAGCAGTCAGGGCAATCAGCCCCAGCATTTT. The chain has TRBV10-2 and TRBJ1-5; D is unresolved. The CDR3 spans 12 residues. The V end was cut by 5 bases, the J end by 2 bases, with 4 bases between. Germline V gene data show CDR1 as WSHSY and CDR2 as SAAADI.

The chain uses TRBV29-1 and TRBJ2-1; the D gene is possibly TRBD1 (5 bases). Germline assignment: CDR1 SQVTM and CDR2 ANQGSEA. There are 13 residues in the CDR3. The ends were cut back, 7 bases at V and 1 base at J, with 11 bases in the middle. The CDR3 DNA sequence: TGCAGCGGGGGCAGGGAATCCTACAATGAGCAGTTCTTC. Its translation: CSGGRESYNEQFF.

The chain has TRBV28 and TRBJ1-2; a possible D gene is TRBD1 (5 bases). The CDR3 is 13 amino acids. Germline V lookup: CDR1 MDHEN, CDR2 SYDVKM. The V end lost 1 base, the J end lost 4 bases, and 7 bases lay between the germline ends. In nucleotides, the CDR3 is TGTGCCAGCAGTTTATTCGGGGGCTATGGCTACACCTTC. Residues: CASSLFGGYGYTF.

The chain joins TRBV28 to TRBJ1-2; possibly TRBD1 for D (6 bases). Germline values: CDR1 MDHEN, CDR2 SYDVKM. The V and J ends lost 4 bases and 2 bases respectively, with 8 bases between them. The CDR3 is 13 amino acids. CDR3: CASSSDRNYGYTF. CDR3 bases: TGTGCCAGCAGTTCCGACAGGAACTATGGCTACACCTTC.

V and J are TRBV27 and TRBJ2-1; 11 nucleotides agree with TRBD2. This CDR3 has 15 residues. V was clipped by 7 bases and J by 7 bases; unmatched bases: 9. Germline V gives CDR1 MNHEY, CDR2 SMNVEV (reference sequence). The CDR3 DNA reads TGTGCCAGCACCGCCGGGACTAGCGGCGGGAATGAGCAGTTCTTC. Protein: CASTAGTSGGNEQFF.

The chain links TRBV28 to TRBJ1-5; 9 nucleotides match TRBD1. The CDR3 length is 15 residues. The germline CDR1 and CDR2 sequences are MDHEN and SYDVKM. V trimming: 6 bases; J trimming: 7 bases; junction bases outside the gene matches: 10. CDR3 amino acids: CASRPGTGNGQPQHF. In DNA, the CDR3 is TGTGCCAGCAGGCCCGGGACAGGGAATGGACAGCCCCAGCATTTT.

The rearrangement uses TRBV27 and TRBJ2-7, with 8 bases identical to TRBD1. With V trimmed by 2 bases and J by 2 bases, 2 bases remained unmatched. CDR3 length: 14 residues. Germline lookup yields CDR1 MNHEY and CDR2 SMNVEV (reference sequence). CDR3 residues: CASSLGQGAYEQYF. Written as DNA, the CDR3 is TGTGCCAGCAGTTTAGGACAGGGCGCCTACGAGCAGTACTTC.

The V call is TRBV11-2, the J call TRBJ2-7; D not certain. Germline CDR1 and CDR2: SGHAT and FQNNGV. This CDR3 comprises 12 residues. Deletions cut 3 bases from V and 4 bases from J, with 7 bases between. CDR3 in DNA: TGTGCCAGCAGCTTTTCCTCTTACGAGCAGTACTTC. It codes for CASSFSSYEQYF. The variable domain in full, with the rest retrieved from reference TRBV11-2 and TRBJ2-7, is EAGVAQSPRYKIIEKRQSVAFWCNPISGHATLYWYQQILGQGPKLLIQFQNNGVVDDSQLPKDRFSAERLKGVDSTLKIQPAKLEDSAVYLCASSFSSYEQYFGPGTRLTVT.

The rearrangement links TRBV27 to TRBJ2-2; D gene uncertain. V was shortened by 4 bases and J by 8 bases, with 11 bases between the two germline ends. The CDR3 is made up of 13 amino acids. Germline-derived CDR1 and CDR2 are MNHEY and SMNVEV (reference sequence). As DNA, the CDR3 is TGTGCCAGCAGTTCAGGTTGGGGTGGGGAGCTGTTTTTT. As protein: CASSSGWGGELFF.

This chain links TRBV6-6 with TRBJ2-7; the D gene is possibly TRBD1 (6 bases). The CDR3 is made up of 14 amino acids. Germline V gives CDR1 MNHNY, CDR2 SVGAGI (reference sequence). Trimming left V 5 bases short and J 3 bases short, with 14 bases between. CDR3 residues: CASSQKGEFYEQYF. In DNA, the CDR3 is TGTGCCAGCAGTCAAAAGGGGGAGTTCTACGAGCAGTACTTC.

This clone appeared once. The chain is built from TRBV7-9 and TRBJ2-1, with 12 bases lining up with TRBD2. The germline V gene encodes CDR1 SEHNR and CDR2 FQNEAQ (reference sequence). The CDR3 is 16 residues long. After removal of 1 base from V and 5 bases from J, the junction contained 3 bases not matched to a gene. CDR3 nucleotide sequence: TGTGCCAGCAGCTTAGTCGGGACTAGCGGGCACAATGAGCAGTTCTTC. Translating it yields CASSLVGTSGHNEQFF.

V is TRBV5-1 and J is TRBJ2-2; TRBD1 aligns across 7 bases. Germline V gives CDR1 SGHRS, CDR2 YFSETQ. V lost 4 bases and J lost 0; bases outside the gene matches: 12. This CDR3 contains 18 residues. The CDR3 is CASSPTEDRTPNTGELFF. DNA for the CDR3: TGCGCCAGCAGCCCGACCGAGGACAGGACCCCGAACACCGGGGAGCTGTTTTTT.

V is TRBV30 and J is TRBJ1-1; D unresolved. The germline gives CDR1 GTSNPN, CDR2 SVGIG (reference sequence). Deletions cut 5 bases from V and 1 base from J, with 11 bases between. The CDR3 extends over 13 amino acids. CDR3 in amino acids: CAWFRLQNTEAFF. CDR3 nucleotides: TGTGCCTGGTTTCGACTGCAGAACACTGAAGCTTTCTTT.

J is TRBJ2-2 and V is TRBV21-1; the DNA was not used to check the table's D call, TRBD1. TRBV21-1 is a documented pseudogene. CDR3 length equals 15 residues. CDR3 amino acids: CASSKGKQPTGELFF. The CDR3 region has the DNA TGTGCCAGCAGCAAAGGAAAACAACCGACCGGGGAGCTGTTTTTT.

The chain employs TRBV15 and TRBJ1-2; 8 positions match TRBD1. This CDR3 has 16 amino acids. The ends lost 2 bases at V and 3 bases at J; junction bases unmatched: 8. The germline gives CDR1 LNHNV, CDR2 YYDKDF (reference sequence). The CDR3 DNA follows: TGTGCCACCAGCAGAAAACCGCAGGGGGCGGACTATGGCTACACCTTC. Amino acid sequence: CATSRKPQGADYGYTF. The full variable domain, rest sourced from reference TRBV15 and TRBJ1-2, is DAMVIQNPRYQVTQFGKPVTLSCSQTLNHNVMYWYQQKSSQAPKLLFHYYDKDFNNEADTPDNFQSRRPNTSFCFLDIRSPGLGDTAMYLCATSRKPQGADYGYTFGSGTRLTVV.